This T cell receptor beta chain stems from a study of blood T cells in healthy people across ages. Whole-study context: Capture by template switching was about one barcoded beta molecule per two T cells. Findings and caveats of the study: There was no known CMV status for donors, so expanded clonotype changes were possibly confounded.

This clonotype came up a few times. Its specificity is not known. Next came a second PCR, run for roughly 6 to 11 cycles, which used a sample-barcoded 5' primer along with a J-beta primer mix. Tags on each cDNA molecule came from a template-switch adaptor with 12 random nucleotides. TCRdb processed the 5' RACE reads anew with MiXCR; each CDR3 protein has one entry. Of 650,000 to 700,000 distinct CDR3 sequences in the sample, around 50% were seen once. Sequences were obtained from blood. This receptor was obtained from a woman older than 75 in good health.

The chain's CDR3 is CASFLDRSSYNSPLHF. The CDR3 nucleotides are TGTGCCAGCTTCCTAGACAGGTCCTCCTATAATTCACCCCTCCACTTT. V usage is TRBV2 and J usage is TRBJ1-6, with D possibly TRBD1 on 6 matching bases. Germline V gives CDR1 SNHLY, CDR2 FYNNEI. Trimming pared 8 bases from V and 0 bases from J, leaving 14 bases between. This CDR3 spans 16 amino acids.